There are many counts of the clone carrying this T cell receptor beta chain. Its antigen is still unknown. These data originate in a study of regulatory T cells in long-lasting Graves disease. Time point given: newly diagnosed GD, antithyroid drugs for less than 3 months. Extracted RNA from PBMCs served as the source of the TCR library. General study results and limits: The TCR repertoire of persistent Graves' patients was less diverse than that of newly diagnosed ones.

CDR3 regions were amplified by Arm-PCR using iRepertoire HTBI primers to build TCR beta libraries. TCRdb itself ran the multiplex PCR reads through MiXCR, one entry per CDR3 protein. The repertoire holds hundreds of thousands of distinct CDR3 sequences, roughly 14% seen once, with under 10% in the top ten. This sample also belongs to another study, concerning T cells in Graves' hyperthyroidism and ophthalmopathy. That work adds: TCR CDR3 regions were first amplified by RT-PCR with HTBI primers.

Sequencing used peripheral blood mononuclear cells (PBMCs), obtained at new diagnosis, from a patient treated with antithyroid drugs. This sequence was found in a man in his thirties or forties with Graves disease.

CDR3: CASSFGPGGDTQYF. The CDR3 DNA is TGTGCCAGCAGCTTCGGGCCCGGTGGAGATACGCAGTATTTT. V and J are TRBV11-2 and TRBJ2-3; D gene ambiguous. This CDR3 contains 14 residues. Looked up from germline, CDR1 is SGHAT and CDR2 is FQNNGV. Trimming took 3 bases from V and 5 from J, leaving 12 bases between them.